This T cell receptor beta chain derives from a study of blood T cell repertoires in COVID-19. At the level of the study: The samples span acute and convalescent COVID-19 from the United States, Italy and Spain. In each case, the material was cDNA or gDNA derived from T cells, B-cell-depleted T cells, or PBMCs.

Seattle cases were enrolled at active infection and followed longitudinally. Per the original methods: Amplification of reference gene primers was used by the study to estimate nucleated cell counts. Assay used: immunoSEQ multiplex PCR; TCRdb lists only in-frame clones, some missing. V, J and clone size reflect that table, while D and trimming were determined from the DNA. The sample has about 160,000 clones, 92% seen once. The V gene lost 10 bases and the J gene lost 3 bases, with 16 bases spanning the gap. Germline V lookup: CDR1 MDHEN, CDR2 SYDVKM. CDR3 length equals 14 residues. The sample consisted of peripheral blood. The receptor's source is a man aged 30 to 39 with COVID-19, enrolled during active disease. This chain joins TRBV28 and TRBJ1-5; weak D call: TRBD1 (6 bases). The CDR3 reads CATGQPWVNQPQHF. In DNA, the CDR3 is TGTGCCACCGGACAGCCCTGGGTCAATCAGCCCCAGCATTTT.